This entry describes one TCR beta chain. The antigen remains unidentified. This sample was included in a study of cytomegalovirus exposure and HLA in healthy donors. Notes on the study in general: Researchers catalogued about 160 TCR beta chains as cytomegalovirus-associated.

A multiplex PCR was run with 60 Vbeta primers and 13 Jbeta primers. Assay used: immunoSEQ multiplex PCR; TCRdb lists only in-frame clones, some missing. This table holds over 150,000 clones, about four fifths found once. Source material: PBMCs. The TCR was taken from a male donor in good health and CMV-seropositive.

CDR3 bases: TGTGCCAGTAGTATACAGGGGACCTACGAGCAGTACTTC. As protein: CASSIQGTYEQYF. The chain has TRBV19 and TRBJ2-7; D might be TRBD1 (6 bases). V dropped 2 bases and J dropped 2 bases, with 7 bases sitting between them. Germline CDR1 reads LNHDA; CDR2 reads SQIVND (reference sequence). The CDR3 has 13 amino acids. Together with reference TRBV19 and TRBJ2-7, the CDR3 gives the full variable domain: DGGITQSPKYLFRKEGQNVTLSCEQNLNHDAMYWYRQDPGQGLRLIYYSQIVNDFQKGDIAEGYSVSREKKESFPLTVTSAQKNPTAFYLCASSIQGTYEQYFGPGTRLTVT.